The 18 T cell receptor beta chains below come from one sample, sequenced in a study of cytomegalovirus exposure and HLA in healthy donors. PCR primers comprised 60 Vbeta and 13 Jbeta primers. Produced via immunoSEQ multiplex PCR; TCRdb's table is partial and in-frame only. The table records 95,000 to 150,000 clones, less than 85% of them present only once. Source material: PBMCs. These receptors were obtained from a female donor in good health and CMV-seronegative.

The chain recombines TRBV6-1 with TRBJ1-4; D is uncertain. The CDR3 contains 13 residues. Germline CDR1 MNHNS, CDR2 SASEGT. The V end lost 6 bases, the J end lost 3 bases, and 8 bases lay between the germline ends. Here the CDR3 reads CASRRGANEKLFF. Written as DNA, the CDR3 is TGTGCCAGCAGGCGGGGTGCTAATGAAAAACTGTTTTTT.

The CDR3 reads CASRVRDLDGYTF. The CDR3 region has the DNA TGTGCCAGCAGAGTCAGGGACTTAGATGGCTACACCTTC. V and J are TRBV6-1 and TRBJ1-2, with D maybe TRBD1 (5 bases). Trimming stripped 6 bases from V and 6 bases from J, with 14 bases between. The CDR3 loop spans 13 amino acids. Per germline, CDR1 MNHNS and CDR2 SASEGT.

The chain is built from TRBV30 and TRBJ2-1; D not resolved. V was trimmed by 3 bases and J by 0 bases, leaving 6 bases between them. Germline CDR1 and CDR2: GTSNPN and SVGIG (reference sequence). The CDR3 is 13 residues long. The CDR3 DNA is TGTGCCTGGAGCACGGGCTCCTACAATGAGCAGTTCTTC. Amino acids: CAWSTGSYNEQFF.

The gene calls are TRBV18 and TRBJ1-1, with 8 bases aligning to TRBD1. J was trimmed by 0 bases and V by 3 bases; bases with no gene match: 6. This CDR3 has 16 amino acids. From germline, CDR1 is KGHSH and CDR2 LQKENI. The CDR3 here is CASSPRTGSMNTEAFF. The CDR3 DNA follows: TGTGCCAGCTCACCGAGGACAGGGAGTATGAACACTGAAGCTTTCTTT.

The chain has TRBV30 and TRBJ1-1; D is undetermined. Trimming took 3 bases from V and 4 from J, leaving 12 bases between them. This CDR3 has 13 amino acids. Germline V gene data show CDR1 as GTSNPN and CDR2 as SVGIG (reference sequence). The chain's CDR3 is CAWSAEAVTEAFF. Written as DNA, the CDR3 is TGTGCCTGGAGCGCTGAGGCGGTCACTGAAGCTTTCTTT.

The chain uses TRBV2 and TRBJ1-2; TRBD1 is a possible D gene (6 bases). Germline V gives CDR1 SNHLY, CDR2 FYNNEI. The CDR3 is made up of 12 amino acids. In DNA, the CDR3 is TGTGCTAGGGGGAGGGAAAACTATGGCTACACCTTC. Translated, it gives CARGRENYGYTF.

CDR3 nucleotide sequence: TGTGCCAGCAGTTTGGGGGGACAGAGGGGATCACCCCTCCACTTT. It encodes CASSLGGQRGSPLHF. V is TRBV6-5 and J is TRBJ1-6, with 7 bases fitting TRBD1. Germline V CDR1 and CDR2: MNHEY, SVGAGI. The V segment lost 4 bases and the J segment 10 bases; nucleotides outside the gene matches: 10. The CDR3 is 15 amino acids.

The CDR3 region has the DNA TGCGCCAGCAATCGAGCGGGACGGGGCACAGATACGCAGTATTTT. Protein: CASNRAGRGTDTQYF. This rearrangement joins TRBV5-1 to TRBJ2-3, with 7 bases that match TRBD2. The CDR3 consists of 15 residues. Germline assignment: CDR1 SGHRS and CDR2 YFSETQ. Trimming took 6 bases from V and 1 from J; bases not matched to a gene: 8.

The CDR3 nucleotides read TGTGCCAGCAGCTTAGGCAGCGGGGGTACAGGTGAGCAGTTCTTC. Translating gives CASSLGSGGTGEQFF. The rearrangement links TRBV7-9 to TRBJ2-1; 8 nucleotides match TRBD2. Per the germline V gene, CDR1 is SEHNR and CDR2 is FQNEAQ (reference sequence). The CDR3 contains 15 residues. Germline trimming cut 1 base from V and 9 bases from J; bases unmatched to any gene: 8.

This clone was found a few times. CDR3 in amino acids: CASSGTVTYEQYF. The CDR3 DNA is TGTGCCAGCAGCGGGACAGTGACCTACGAGCAGTACTTC. J is TRBJ2-7 and V is TRBV7-9, with 7 bases matching TRBD1. The germline V gene encodes CDR1 SEHNR and CDR2 FQNEAQ (reference sequence). The CDR3 has 13 residues. V shed 5 bases and J 2 bases; nucleotides not matched to a gene: 3.

V usage is TRBV6-1 and J usage is TRBJ2-6; D uncertain. Germline assignment: CDR1 MNHNS and CDR2 SASEGT. The CDR3 contains 15 residues. With 3 bases removed from V and 0 bases from J, the gap between germline ends came to 6 bases. The CDR3 sequence is CASSDADSGANVLTF. The CDR3 bases are TGTGCCAGCAGTGACGCGGACTCTGGGGCCAACGTCCTGACTTTC.

The V call is TRBV11-2, the J call TRBJ1-5, with unresolved D. This CDR3 has 13 amino acids. V was pared by 5 bases and J by 7 bases, with 12 bases between. Germline-derived CDR1 and CDR2 are SGHAT and FQNNGV. CDR3: CASSRGVRQPQHF. DNA for the CDR3: TGTGCCAGCAGCCGAGGAGTGAGACAGCCCCAGCATTTT.

The chain couples TRBV11-2 to TRBJ1-5; D uncertain. This CDR3 spans 13 amino acids. V was shortened by 3 bases and J by 3 bases, with 6 bases between the two germline ends. Germline-derived CDR1 and CDR2 are SGHAT and FQNNGV. The CDR3 nucleotides read TGTGCCAGCAGCTTCGGTCTCAATCAGCCCCAGCATTTT. Translation gives CASSFGLNQPQHF.

The chain carries TRBV28 and TRBJ2-7; the D gene is possibly TRBD2 (5 bases). V was pared by 9 bases and J by 4 bases, with 16 bases between. The germline V gene has CDR1 MDHEN and CDR2 SYDVKM. The CDR3 consists of 13 residues. The CDR3 region has the DNA TGTGCCAGTTTAAAGGGAGTGCCTTACGAGCAGTACTTC. Its protein is CASLKGVPYEQYF.

To note about this clone: Relative to the germline gene, one junction end is altered; a read error may explain this. The V gene is TRBV6-1, the J gene TRBJ1-2, with D possibly matching TRBD1 (5 bases). This CDR3 has 10 amino acids. The germline V gene has CDR1 MNHNS and CDR2 SASEGT. The CDR3 loop is CASSEVGGDF. The CDR3 DNA reads as TGTGCCAGCAGTGAGGTGGGGGGGGACTTC.

There are a few counts of this clone. The chain carries TRBV7-3 and TRBJ2-1; 9 nucleotides match TRBD2. CDR1 is SGHTA and CDR2 is FQGTGA in the germline V gene. This CDR3 has 14 amino acids. The ends lost 4 bases at V and 8 bases at J; junction bases unmatched: 6. The CDR3 DNA follows: TGTGCCAGCAGCTCGGGGACTAGCCGGGATGAGCAGTTCTTC. Its protein product is CASSSGTSRDEQFF. Full variable domain (missing parts from reference TRBV7-3 and TRBJ2-1): GAGVSQTPSNKVTEKGKYVELRCDPISGHTALYWYRQSLGQGPEFLIYFQGTGAADDSGLPNDRFFAVRPEGSVSTLKIQRTERGDSAVYLCASSSGTSRDEQFFGPGTRLTVL.

The chain couples TRBV7-9 to TRBJ2-5; 8 bases fit TRBD2. Germline assignment: CDR1 SEHNR and CDR2 FQNEAQ (reference sequence). This CDR3 is built from 13 residues. V lost 8 bases to trimming and J lost 3 bases; unmatched junction nucleotides: 5. The CDR3 nucleotides are TGTGCCAGCGGACGGGGGGGAAAAGAGACCCAGTACTTC. Translation: CASGRGGKETQYF.

The V call is TRBV11-2, the J call TRBJ2-7; 15 bases align to TRBD2. V lost 0 bases and J lost 2; bases outside the gene matches: 8. The CDR3 is 19 residues long. Germline-derived CDR1 and CDR2 are SGHAT and FQNNGV. The CDR3 spells CASSLDHGLAGGPPYEQYF. CDR3 DNA: TGTGCCAGCAGCTTAGATCACGGACTAGCGGGAGGGCCCCCCTACGAGCAGTACTTC. Based on the CDR3 plus reference TRBV11-2 and TRBJ2-7, the full variable domain is EAGVAQSPRYKIIEKRQSVAFWCNPISGHATLYWYQQILGQGPKLLIQFQNNGVVDDSQLPKDRFSAERLKGVDSTLKIQPAKLEDSAVYLCASSLDHGLAGGPPYEQYFGPGTRLTVT.